This TCR beta chain was sequenced for a study of cytomegalovirus exposure and HLA in healthy donors. Study-level information: The 95 to 150 validation repertoires were produced on the same platform as the 650 to 800 repertoires of the first cohort. This was reported in a later analysis. Study-level points and caveats: The tendency of first-cohort TCR clusters to co-occur in the 120 validation repertoires was identified by a subsequent analysis. The study labeled more than 150 TCR beta chains cytomegalovirus-associated.

CDR1 is SGHTS and CDR2 is YDEGEE in the germline V gene. V lost 2 bases and J lost 6, with 15 bases in between. The length of the CDR3 is 15 residues. Using immunoSEQ multiplex PCR, the repertoire was profiled, and TCRdb retains in-frame clones only, with some absent. The table includes approximately 180,000 clones, about 89% detected once. In regard to this clone: Its antigen is not identified.

The receptor was isolated from a man between 18 and 35 years old in good health and CMV-seropositive. This rearrangement joins TRBV5-8 to TRBJ2-1, with D perhaps matching TRBD2 (5 bases). The specimen was PBMCs. The CDR3 DNA is TGTGCCAGCAGCTTCGGACTCGCCAATCTCAATGAGCAGTTCTTC. Amino acid sequence: CASSFGLANLNEQFF. Together with reference TRBV5-8 and TRBJ2-1, the CDR3 gives the full variable domain: EAGVTQSPTHLIKTRGQQATLRCSPISGHTSVYWYQQALGLGLQFLLWYDEGEERNRGNFPPRFSGRQFPNYSSELNVNALELEDSALYLCASSFGLANLNEQFFGPGTRLTVL.